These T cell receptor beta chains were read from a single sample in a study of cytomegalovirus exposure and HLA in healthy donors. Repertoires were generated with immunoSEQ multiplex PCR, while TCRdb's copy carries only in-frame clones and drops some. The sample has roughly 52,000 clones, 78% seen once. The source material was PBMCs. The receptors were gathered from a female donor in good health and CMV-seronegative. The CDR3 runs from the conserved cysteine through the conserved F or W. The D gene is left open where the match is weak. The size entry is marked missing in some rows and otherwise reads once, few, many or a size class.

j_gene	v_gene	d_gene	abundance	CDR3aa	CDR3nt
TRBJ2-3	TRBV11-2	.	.	CASSLPQGRAQYF	TGTGCCAGCAGCTTACCGCAGGGAAGGGCGCAGTATTTT
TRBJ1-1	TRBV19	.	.	CASSVKMNTEAFF	TGTGCCAGTAGTGTTAAAATGAACACTGAAGCTTTCTTT
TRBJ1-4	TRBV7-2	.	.	CASSPQGFNEKLFF	TGTGCCAGCAGCCCTCAGGGATTTAATGAAAAACTGTTTTTT
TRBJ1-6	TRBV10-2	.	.	CASSESGRGLRFTNSPLHF	TGCGCCAGCAGTGAGTCTGGGAGGGGACTCCGATTCACTAATTCACCCCTCCACTTT
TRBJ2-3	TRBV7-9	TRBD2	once	CASSWLAGRVGTDTQYF	TGTGCCAGCAGCTGGCTAGCGGGGAGAGTTGGCACAGATACGCAGTATTTT
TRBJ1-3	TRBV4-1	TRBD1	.	CASSQEWGQGVPNSGNTIYF	TGCGCCAGCAGCCAAGAGTGGGGACAGGGGGTGCCTAACTCTGGAAACACCATATATTTT
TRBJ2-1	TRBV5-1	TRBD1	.	CATGRDRAYNEQFF	TGCGCCACCGGCCGGGACAGGGCATACAATGAGCAGTTCTTC
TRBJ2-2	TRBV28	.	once	CASSTSRGRSGELFF	TGTGCCAGCAGTACATCCAGGGGTCGCTCCGGGGAGCTGTTTTTT
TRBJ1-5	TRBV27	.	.	CASSLDGGGQPQHF	TGTGCCAGCAGTTTAGATGGGGGAGGACAGCCCCAGCATTTT
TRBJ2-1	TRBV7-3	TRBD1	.	CASSPDREPYNEQFF	TGTGCCAGCAGCCCCGACAGGGAACCCTACAATGAGCAGTTCTTC
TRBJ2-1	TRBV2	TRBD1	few	CASSGGQALEQFF	TGTGCCAGCAGTGGAGGACAGGCACTTGAGCAGTTCTTC
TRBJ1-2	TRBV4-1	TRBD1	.	CASRLTGGTNYGYTF	TGCGCCAGCAGACTAACAGGGGGCACTAACTATGGCTACACCTTC
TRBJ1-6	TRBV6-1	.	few	CASSEVWAPTNSPLHF	TGTGCCAGCAGTGAAGTCTGGGCCCCGACCAATTCACCCCTCCACTTT
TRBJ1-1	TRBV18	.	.	CASSRESLTEAFF	TGTGCCAGCTCACGGGAGTCCTTAACTGAAGCTTTCTTT
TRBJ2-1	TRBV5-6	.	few	CASSKLNSYNEQFF	TGTGCCAGCAGCAAACTTAACTCCTACAATGAGCAGTTCTTC